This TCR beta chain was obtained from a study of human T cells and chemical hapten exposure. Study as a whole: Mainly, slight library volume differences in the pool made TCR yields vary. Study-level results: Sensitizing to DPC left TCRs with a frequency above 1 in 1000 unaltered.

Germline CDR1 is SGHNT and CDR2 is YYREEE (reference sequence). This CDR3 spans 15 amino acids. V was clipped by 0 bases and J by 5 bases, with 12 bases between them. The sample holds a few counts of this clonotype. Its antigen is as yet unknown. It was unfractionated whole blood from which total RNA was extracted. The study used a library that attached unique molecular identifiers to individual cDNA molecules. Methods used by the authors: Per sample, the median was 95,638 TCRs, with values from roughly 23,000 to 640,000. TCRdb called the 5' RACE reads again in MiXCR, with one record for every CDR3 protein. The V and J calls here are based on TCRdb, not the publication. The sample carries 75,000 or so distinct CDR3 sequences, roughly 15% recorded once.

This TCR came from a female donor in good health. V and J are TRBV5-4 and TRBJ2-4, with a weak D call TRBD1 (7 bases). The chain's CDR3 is CASSLVGGTENIQYF. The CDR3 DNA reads TGTGCCAGCAGCTTGGTTGGCGGGACAGAAAACATTCAGTACTTC.